Listed below are T cell receptor beta chains from one sample, sequenced in a study of vaccination and CD4 T cells after COVID-19. In TCRdb, the PCR reads were re-called with MiXCR into one record per CDR3 protein. The table has approximately 9,700 distinct CDR3 sequences, 30% to 35% seen once. These TCRs' antigens remain unknown. Sequencing was done on a sample of CD4+ T cells from blood, cultured in vitro. The receptors were gathered from a human donor in good health. Both conserved end residues are part of each CDR3.

J,V,CDR3
TRBJ2-1,TRBV6-1,CASSPGTSNEQFF
TRBJ1-6,TRBV28,CASSLRRTYISPLHF
TRBJ1-5,TRBV27,CASRSGDREGQPQHF
TRBJ1-5,TRBV7-9,CASSPTEGGNQPQHF
TRBJ2-7,TRBV2,CASIPGPRRIYEQYF
TRBJ2-5,TRBV5-4,CASSLAKGPETQYF
TRBJ2-3,TRBV11-2,CASSPTLAGGTDTQYF
TRBJ1-4,TRBV28,CASRDVIGEKLFF
TRBJ1-1,TRBV6-5,CASSYNRVSEAFF
TRBJ2-6,TRBV20-1,CSASAGPSSGANVLTF
TRBJ1-1,TRBV5-1,CASSLVRANTEAFF
TRBJ2-5,TRBV27,CASTQGETQYF
TRBJ2-1,TRBV6-2/TRBV6-3,CASSLGRTGRNEQFF
TRBJ2-5,TRBV19,CASGQGRGETQYF
TRBJ1-6,TRBV18,CASAKPTVGSPLHF
TRBJ2-3,TRBV7-9,CASSRGFAGGTDTQYF
TRBJ2-1,TRBV7-2,CASSSGKAGGPYNEQFF
TRBJ2-7,TRBV21-1,CASITPGGQGARPYEQYF
TRBJ1-1,TRBV9,CASSSSWRDTEAFF
TRBJ2-1,TRBV7-2,CASSPGRREQFF
TRBJ1-5,TRBV28,CASAGHQPQHF
TRBJ1-1,TRBV7-9,CASIRGSTEAFF
TRBJ1-1,TRBV20-1,CSARDSPNTEAFF
TRBJ1-1,TRBV20-1,CSASADRANWAFF
TRBJ1-2,TRBV11-2,CASSLGGGYGYTF
TRBJ2-2,TRBV20-1,CSASRGAKNTGELFF
TRBJ1-6,TRBV5-3,CARSLGRDRGLFSPLHF
TRBJ1-1,TRBV20-1,CSAFLDGSGEAFF
TRBJ2-7,TRBV7-2,CASSFARGDYEQYF
TRBJ2-7,TRBV6-2/TRBV6-3,CASNRRGATNEQYF
TRBJ1-1,TRBV24-1,CATSDSGGTTEAFF
TRBJ2-2,TRBV10-3,CAISENTGELFF
TRBJ2-7,TRBV6-1,CASLGGAYEQYF
TRBJ1-6,TRBV28,CATQRDLNSPLHF
TRBJ2-1,TRBV28,CASSFHASGGSYNEQFF
TRBJ2-7,TRBV20-1,CSAKPGTSGHYEQYF
TRBJ2-3,TRBV6-5,CASSYSMLAVTDTQYF
TRBJ2-7,TRBV27,CASGWDRQTFYEQYF
TRBJ1-2,TRBV2,CASIDRGSYTF
TRBJ2-3,TRBV24-1,CATSAWGTGKDTQYF
TRBJ1-2,TRBV28,CASRKPSGGQVYGYTF
TRBJ2-6,TRBV6-2/TRBV6-3,CASSLASGANVLTF
TRBJ2-5,TRBV30,CAWSVNMETQYF
TRBJ2-1,TRBV6-1,CASRMDSGSYNEQFF
TRBJ2-2,TRBV28,CASSLAGGLAGELFF
TRBJ2-1,TRBV7-3,CASSSLGGVYNEQFF
TRBJ1-5,TRBV11-2,CASSLDRDISQPQHF
TRBJ1-6,TRBV5-1,CASSQTGENSPLHF
TRBJ1-1,TRBV6-2/TRBV6-3,CASSPTGGGTEAFF
TRBJ1-3,TRBV20-1,CSARDWAGRSGNTIYF
TRBJ1-2,TRBV6-1,CASRETGARGYGYTF
TRBJ2-7,TRBV6-5,CASSYSRTGDSYEQYF
TRBJ1-5,TRBV6-5,CASSSPGGQPQHF
TRBJ1-2,TRBV6-2/TRBV6-3,CASSLRGRNGYTF
TRBJ2-1,TRBV7-3,CASSSFSGKYAEQFF
TRBJ1-5,TRBV5-1,CASSPSGNSNQPQHF
TRBJ2-1,TRBV20-1,CSAREGLAVYNEQFF
TRBJ1-2,TRBV5-1,CASSLERGGNGYTF
TRBJ2-3,TRBV11-1,CASSLDPLGGTDTQYF
TRBJ1-5,TRBV30,CAWSRDSNQPQHF